The next 21 T cell receptor beta chains were all read from a single sample in a study of PD-L1 blockade in urothelial cancer. Stated time point: pretreatment peripheral blood. Profiling relied on immunoSEQ multiplex PCR, and the TCRdb table lists in-frame clones only, not all of them. The sample has roughly 63,000 clones; about four fifths are singletons. The sample in question was PBMCs, obtained around atezolizumab (anti-PD-L1) treatment. These receptors originate from a man aged 70-80 years with urothelial cancer.

This sequence joins TRBV18 and TRBJ2-3; D is ambiguous. V lost 3 bases to trimming and J lost 1 base, with 5 bases between them. Per germline, CDR1 KGHSH and CDR2 LQKENI. The CDR3 runs to 13 residues. CDR3 nucleotide sequence: TGTGCCAGCTCACCCCCCGGCACAGATACGCAGTATTTT. It codes for CASSPPGTDTQYF.

This chain uses TRBV18 with TRBJ1-1, with TRBD1 identical over 8 bases. V dropped 1 base and J dropped 1; count of bases not matched to a gene: 8. Germline CDR1 reads KGHSH; CDR2 reads LQKENI. The CDR3 contains 17 residues. The DNA for the CDR3 is TGTGCCAGCTCACCACGGTTCGAAGGACAGGGGAACACTGAAGCTTTCTTT. This codes for CASSPRFEGQGNTEAFF.

The chain joins TRBV18 to TRBJ1-1; no reliable D call. The CDR3 loop spans 14 amino acids. Trimming left V 1 base short and J 2 bases short, with 8 bases between. In germline, CDR1 is KGHSH, CDR2 LQKENI. CDR3 sequence reads: CASSPRQSNTEAFF. DNA of the CDR3: TGTGCCAGCTCACCACGGCAGTCCAACACTGAAGCTTTCTTT.

The chain joins TRBV29-1 to TRBJ2-7; 8 bases match TRBD1. V trimming: 7 bases; J trimming: 2 bases; junction bases outside the gene matches: 7. The CDR3 extends over 13 amino acids. Per germline, CDR1 SQVTM and CDR2 ANQGSEA. The CDR3 nucleotides read TGCAGCGGCTCTCGGGGACAGGCCTACGAGCAGTACTTC. Amino acids: CSGSRGQAYEQYF.

The chain links TRBV4-1 to TRBJ1-3; 9 nucleotides agree with TRBD1. After removal of 3 bases from V and 0 bases from J, the junction contained 6 bases not matched to a gene. The CDR3 sequence is 17 residues long. In germline, CDR1 is MGHRA, CDR2 YSYEKL. CDR3 residues: CASSQGDRVFSGNTIYF. CDR3 coding DNA: TGCGCCAGCAGCCAGGGGGACAGGGTCTTCTCTGGAAACACCATATATTTT.

The rearrangement uses TRBV6-5 and TRBJ2-7; the match to TRBD1 covers 8 bases. The J segment lost 0 bases and the V segment lost 5 bases, leaving 6 bases of the junction unmatched. CDR1 is MNHEY and CDR2 is SVGAGI in the germline V gene. The CDR3 contains 15 residues. CDR3 amino acids: CASSRQGQSSYEQYF. CDR3 nucleotide sequence: TGTGCCAGCAGTCGACAGGGGCAGAGCTCCTACGAGCAGTACTTC.

This clone showed up just once. The chain links TRBV5-1 to TRBJ1-4; 10 bases match TRBD1. CDR1 is SGHRS, CDR2 YFSETQ, per germline. The CDR3 sequence is 15 residues long. Germline trimming cut 3 bases from V and 3 bases from J; bases unmatched to any gene: 2. Here the CDR3 DNA reads TGCGCCAGCAGCTGGGGGACAGGGGCTAATGAAAAACTGTTTTTT. This codes for CASSWGTGANEKLFF.

This clone has only a few counts. The chain employs TRBV11-2 and TRBJ1-1; 9 bases fit TRBD1. Looked up from germline, CDR1 is SGHAT and CDR2 is FQNNGV. The CDR3 runs 15 residues. The V segment lost 4 bases and the J segment 4 bases; nucleotides outside the gene matches: 7. The CDR3 sequence: CASSSDRGAATEAFF. CDR3 sequence (DNA): TGTGCCAGCAGCTCGGACAGGGGTGCGGCCACTGAAGCTTTCTTT.

The CDR3 loop reads CASSSEGQQETQYF. The CDR3 DNA follows: TGTGCCAGCAGTTCTGAGGGACAACAAGAGACCCAGTACTTC. This chain connects TRBV27 to TRBJ2-5, with D possibly being TRBD1 (6 bases). Germline CDR1 MNHEY, CDR2 SMNVEV (reference sequence). Trimming stripped 4 bases from V and 2 bases from J, with 11 bases between. The CDR3 sequence is 14 residues long.

The chain joins TRBV7-9 to TRBJ2-7, with unresolved D. V lost 1 base and J 3 bases, leaving 7 bases between the germline ends. This CDR3 has 13 residues. Germline values: CDR1 SEHNR, CDR2 FQNEAQ (reference sequence). The CDR3 loop is CASSLEAFYEQYF. In nucleotides, the CDR3 is TGTGCCAGCAGCTTAGAAGCATTCTACGAGCAGTACTTC.

The CDR3 DNA follows: TGTGCCAGCAGTGATGGGACTAGCGGGGTTACTGAGCAGTACTTC. Its translation is CASSDGTSGVTEQYF. The chain carries TRBV2 and TRBJ2-7, with 13 bases fitting TRBD2. This CDR3 is built from 15 residues. The V and J ends lost 3 bases and 7 bases, in that order; junction bases with no gene match: 6. Germline assignment: CDR1 SNHLY and CDR2 FYNNEI. Looking up the rest from reference TRBV2 and TRBJ2-7 gives the full variable domain: EPEVTQTPSHQVTQMGQEVILRCVPISNHLYFYWYRQILGQKVEFLVSFYNNEISEKSEIFDDQFSVERPDGSNFTLKIRSTKLEDSAMYFCASSDGTSGVTEQYFGPGTRLTVT.

The chain links TRBV11-2 to TRBJ2-1; 10 positions agree with TRBD1. Germline V lookup: CDR1 SGHAT, CDR2 FQNNGV. With 0 bases clipped from V and 7 bases from J, the junction kept 9 bases outside the gene matches. This CDR3 is 17 amino acids long. In DNA, the CDR3 is TGTGCCAGCAGCTTAGATCTGGTGACAGGGGGCATGAATGAGCAGTTCTTC. This sequence encodes CASSLDLVTGGMNEQFF.

The chain joins TRBV5-4 to TRBJ2-3; 9 positions agree with TRBD2. The CDR3 loop spans 15 amino acids. CDR1 and CDR2 from the germline V gene are SGHNT and YYREEE (reference sequence). After removal of 0 bases from V and 7 bases from J, the junction contained 6 bases not matched to a gene. Written as DNA, the CDR3 is TGTGCCAGCAGCTTGGCCTCTAGCGGGATGTATACGCAGTATTTT. The encoded protein is CASSLASSGMYTQYF.

The rearrangement links TRBV25-1 to TRBJ2-5, with TRBD1 matching over 9 bases. CDR3 length: 16 residues. The V gene end was trimmed by 2 bases and the J gene end by 5 bases; junction bases not matched to a gene: 9. Looked up from germline, CDR1 is MGHDK and CDR2 is SYGVNS. DNA for the CDR3: TGTGCCAGCAGTGAACCACCGGGACAGGGCGGGGAGACCCAGTACTTC. This encodes CASSEPPGQGGETQYF.

The chain joins TRBV11-3 to TRBJ2-3; perhaps TRBD1 as D (6 bases). The CDR3 covers 13 residues. V lost 1 base and J 7 bases, leaving 9 bases between the germline ends. The germline gives CDR1 SGHNT, CDR2 YENEEA. The CDR3 spells CASSLGQVNTQYF. CDR3 DNA sequence: TGTGCCAGCAGCTTAGGACAGGTCAATACGCAGTATTTT.

The V gene is TRBV29-1, the J gene TRBJ1-5, with 7 positions matching TRBD1. CDR3 length: 13 residues. Germline assignment: CDR1 SQVTM and CDR2 ANQGSEA. Losses at the gene ends were 4 bases for V and 2 bases for J; bases not matched to a gene: 2. CDR3 residues: CSVAGTGNQPQHF. For the CDR3, the DNA is TGCAGCGTTGCGGGGACAGGCAATCAGCCCCAGCATTTT.

V usage is TRBV29-1 and J usage is TRBJ2-3; 8 bases are shared with TRBD2. From germline, CDR1 is SQVTM and CDR2 ANQGSEA. The trim removed 3 bases at V and 1 base at J, leaving 9 bases unmatched. This CDR3 contains 16 residues. The CDR3 region has the DNA TGCAGCGTTGATGGCCTAGCGGGCCTTCGCACAGATACGCAGTATTTT. Translated: CSVDGLAGLRTDTQYF.

The sample holds one count of this clone. V is TRBV30 and J is TRBJ2-3; the D gene is possibly TRBD2 (6 bases). The CDR3 totals 14 residues. Germline V gene data show CDR1 as GTSNPN and CDR2 as SVGIG (reference sequence). V lost 3 bases to trimming and J lost 6 bases, with 16 bases between them. Written as DNA, the CDR3 is TGTGCCTGGAGCGTCGGGGGAACGGTTGATACGCAGTATTTT. It yields the protein CAWSVGGTVDTQYF.

The CDR3 loop is CASSLAVLGASGNTIYF. The CDR3 DNA reads TGTGCCAGCAGCTTAGCGGTTCTGGGGGCGTCCGGAAACACCATATATTTT. The chain couples TRBV7-2 to TRBJ1-3, with TRBD1 as a possible D gene (6 bases). Germline values: CDR1 SGHTA, CDR2 FQGNSA. The CDR3 has 17 amino acids. V lost 0 bases and J lost 4, with 16 bases in between.

The CDR3 loop is CASSVADGDGNTIYF. CDR3 sequence (DNA): TGTGCCAGCAGCGTAGCGGATGGAGATGGAAACACCATATATTTT. This chain uses TRBV9 with TRBJ1-3; D remains ambiguous. This CDR3 has 15 amino acids. Per the germline V gene, CDR1 is SGDLS and CDR2 is YYNGEE. Trimming stripped 0 bases from V and 3 bases from J, with 10 bases between.

This rearrangement joins TRBV2 to TRBJ1-1; D is perhaps TRBD1 (5 bases). CDR1 and CDR2 (germline): SNHLY, FYNNEI. Trimming cost V 7 bases and J 1 base, with 13 bases left between them. CDR3 length: 14 residues. Here the CDR3 reads CASIWGLRNTEAFF. In DNA, the CDR3 is TGTGCCAGCATTTGGGGACTGAGGAACACTGAAGCTTTCTTT.